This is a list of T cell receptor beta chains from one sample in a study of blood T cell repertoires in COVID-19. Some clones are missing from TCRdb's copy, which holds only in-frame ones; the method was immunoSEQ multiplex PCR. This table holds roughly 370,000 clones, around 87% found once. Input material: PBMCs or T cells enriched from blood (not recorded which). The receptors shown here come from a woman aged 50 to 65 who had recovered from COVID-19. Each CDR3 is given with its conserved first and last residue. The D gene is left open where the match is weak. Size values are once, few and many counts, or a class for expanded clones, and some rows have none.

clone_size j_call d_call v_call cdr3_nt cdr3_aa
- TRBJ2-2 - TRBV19 TGTGCCAGTAGTGGGCAGGGAAACACCGGGGAGCTGTTTTTT CASSGQGNTGELFF
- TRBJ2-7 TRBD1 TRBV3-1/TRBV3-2 TGTGCCAGCAGCCGATCGGGACAGGGATTGTACGAGCAGTACTTC CASSRSGQGLYEQYF
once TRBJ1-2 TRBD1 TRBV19 TGTGCCAGTACCCCTGAGGGACAGAGCTATGGCTACACCTTC CASTPEGQSYGYTF
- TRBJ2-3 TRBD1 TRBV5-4 TGTGCCAGCACTAATGTAGGGGGCCTCCTGGATACGCAGTATTTT CASTNVGGLLDTQYF
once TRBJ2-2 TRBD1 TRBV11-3 TGTGCCAGCAGCGGGGACAGGAACACCGGGGAGCTGTTTTTT CASSGDRNTGELFF
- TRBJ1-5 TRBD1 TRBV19 TGTGCCAGTAGTATTTACCTCCGACAGGGGTATAGCAATCAGCCCCAGCATTTT CASSIYLRQGYSNQPQHF
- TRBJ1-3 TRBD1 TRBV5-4 TGTGCCAGCAGCATCGACAGGGGGGGAAACACCATATATTTT CASSIDRGGNTIYF
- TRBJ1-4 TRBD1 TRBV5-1 TGCGCCAGCAGCTTGCGACAGGGGAATGAAAAACTGTTTTTT CASSLRQGNEKLFF
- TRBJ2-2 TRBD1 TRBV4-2 TGTGCCAGCAGCCAAGATAGGCAGGGGGCCGGGGAGCTGTTTTTT CASSQDRQGAGELFF
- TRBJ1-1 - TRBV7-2 TGTGCCAGCAAATCAGGGGCGAAAGAAGCTTTCTTT CASKSGAKEAFF
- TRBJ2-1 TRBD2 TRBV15 TGTGCCACCAGCGAGCGGGGGGGCGGTGTTAGTGAGCAGTTCTTC CATSERGGGVSEQFF
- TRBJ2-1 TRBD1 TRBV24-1 TGTGCCACCAGTGACTGGGACAGGGGGTACAATGAGCAGTTCTTC CATSDWDRGYNEQFF
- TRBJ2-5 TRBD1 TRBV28 TGTGCCAGCAAACAAGGGGACAGAACGGAGACCCAGTACTTC CASKQGDRTETQYF
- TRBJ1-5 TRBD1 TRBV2 TGTGCCAGCAGTGAAGAGGGACAGGGTAATCAGCCCCAGCATTTT CASSEEGQGNQPQHF
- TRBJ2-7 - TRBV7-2 TGTGCCAGCACTAGCGCGAGTATGGCCTACGAGCAGTACTTC CASTSASMAYEQYF
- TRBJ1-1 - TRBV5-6 TGTGCCAGCAGCCCCATCGAAAGGGGTAACACTGAAGCTTTCTTT CASSPIERGNTEAFF
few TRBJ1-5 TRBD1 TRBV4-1 TGCGCCAGCAGCCAACAAACAGGGGGTATATTTCAGCCCCAGCATTTT CASSQQTGGIFQPQHF
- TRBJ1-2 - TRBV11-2 TGTGCCAGCAGCATACAGGCGAGTGGCTACACCTTC CASSIQASGYTF
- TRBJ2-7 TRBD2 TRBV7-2 TGTGCCAGCAGCTTAGAATCTAGCGGACGATACGAGCAGTACTTC CASSLESSGRYEQYF